One sample yielded the 30 T cell receptor beta chains listed below, sequenced in a study of CD8 T cells in Susac syndrome. The RNA input was roughly 0.45 to 1 ug, and it was reverse transcribed with random hexamers. Via MiXCR, TCRdb re-called the immunoSEQ multiplex PCR reads, giving one row per CDR3 protein. The repertoire holds a few hundred thousand distinct CDR3 sequences, with approximately 85% as singletons. The sequenced sample was CD8+ T cells from PBMCs. The receptors come from a human donor with multiple sclerosis.

This clonotype was counted a single time. V gene TRBV6-2 or TRBV6-3 combines with J gene TRBJ2-7, with D hard to call. Per the germline V gene, CDR1 is MNHEY and CDR2 is SVGEGT. Trimming stripped 7 bases from V and 1 base from J, with 8 bases between. CDR3 length: 12 residues. The CDR3, as DNA: TGTGCCAGCACATCAATTTCCTACGAGCAGTACTTC. Its protein is CASTSISYEQYF.

This clonotype was counted a single time. The genes are TRBV29-1 and TRBJ1-1; no definite D call. The germline V gene encodes CDR1 SQVTM and CDR2 ANQGSEA. CDR3 length: 14 amino acids. V dropped 3 bases and J dropped 2 bases, with 13 bases sitting between them. CDR3 sequence (DNA): TGCAGCGTTGACGGCGGCAGGCTTAACACTGAAGCTTTCTTT. It translates to CSVDGGRLNTEAFF.

This clonotype was seen a handful of times. The rearrangement joins TRBV6-1 to TRBJ2-7, with D perhaps TRBD2 (6 bases). The CDR3 loop spans 14 amino acids. V gave up 7 bases and J gave up 3 bases, with 16 bases separating them. Germline V gene data show CDR1 as MNHNS and CDR2 as SASEGT. The CDR3 region is CASKPRDWGYEQYF. CDR3 nucleotide sequence: TGTGCCAGCAAGCCTCGGGACTGGGGCTACGAGCAGTACTTC.

This chain links TRBV29-1 with TRBJ1-2, with D possibly TRBD1 on 5 matching bases. Trimming pared 6 bases from V and 5 bases from J, leaving 10 bases between. CDR3 length: 11 amino acids. Germline V gene data show CDR1 as SQVTM and CDR2 as ANQGSEA. CDR3 sequence (DNA): TGCAGCGTGGGAGGGGTATATGGCTACACCTTC. This encodes CSVGGVYGYTF. Based on the CDR3 plus reference TRBV29-1 and TRBJ1-2, the full variable domain is SAVISQKPSRDICQRGTSLTIQCQVDSQVTMMFWYRQQPGQSLTLIATANQGSEATYESGFVIDKFPISRPNLTFSTLTVSNMSPEDSSIYLCSVGGVYGYTFGSGTRLTVV.

The chain employs TRBV4-1 and TRBJ2-1, with no clear D. V was shortened by 2 bases and J by 0 bases, with 8 bases between the two germline ends. Germline V CDR1 and CDR2: MGHRA, YSYEKL. The CDR3 sequence is 15 residues long. CDR3 protein: CASSQIGYSYNEQFF. CDR3 nucleotides: TGCGCCAGCAGCCAAATAGGGTACTCCTACAATGAGCAGTTCTTC.

This clonotype came up once. The V call is TRBV5-1, the J call TRBJ1-1; perhaps TRBD1 as D (6 bases). Germline assignment: CDR1 SGHRS and CDR2 YFSETQ. The CDR3 is 14 residues long. The V end lost 1 base, the J end lost 1 base, and 8 bases lay between the germline ends. The DNA of the CDR3 is TGCGCCAGCAGCTTGTGGGACAAGAACACTGAAGCTTTCTTT. Its translation is CASSLWDKNTEAFF.

This rearrangement joins TRBV9 to TRBJ1-1; TRBD1 agrees at 8 bases. Per the germline V gene, CDR1 is SGDLS and CDR2 is YYNGEE. CDR3 length: 14 residues. V gave up 3 bases and J gave up 4 bases; unmatched junction bases: 5. The CDR3 loop reads CASSDRDRGTEAFF. For the CDR3, the DNA is TGTGCCAGCAGCGACCGAGACAGGGGCACTGAAGCTTTCTTT.

The rearrangement joins TRBV6-5 to TRBJ2-5; D gene uncertain. The germline gives CDR1 MNHEY, CDR2 SVGAGI. CDR3 size: 15 residues. V was clipped by 1 base and J by 2 bases, with 11 bases between them. The chain's CDR3 is CASSYFSREQETQYF. The CDR3 DNA reads as TGTGCCAGCAGTTACTTTTCACGCGAGCAAGAGACCCAGTACTTC.

V gene TRBV6-6 combines with J gene TRBJ1-4; D is unresolved. Germline lookup yields CDR1 MNHNY and CDR2 SVGAGI (reference sequence). The CDR3 has 16 amino acids. The germline V and J ends were trimmed by 1 base and 0 bases, with 9 bases remaining between them. CDR3: CASSYWGAATNEKLFF. CDR3 nucleotide sequence: TGTGCCAGCAGTTACTGGGGTGCTGCAACTAATGAAAAACTGTTTTTT.

The chain is built from TRBV7-9 and TRBJ2-7; D might be TRBD1 (8 bases). CDR3 length: 16 amino acids. CDR1 is SEHNR, CDR2 FQNEAQ, per germline (reference sequence). Trimming removed 5 bases at V and 1 base at J, with 18 bases between. The CDR3 nucleotides read TGTGCCAGCAGCCTCTCAGCGGGACAGGCTTCCTACGAGCAGTACTTC. Its protein product is CASSLSAGQASYEQYF.

This clonotype was seen once. The gene calls are TRBV6-2 or TRBV6-3 and TRBJ1-5; D is perhaps TRBD1 (5 bases). Germline values: CDR1 MNHEY, CDR2 SVGEGT. The V end was cut by 6 bases, the J end by 3 bases, with 15 bases between. The CDR3 runs to 15 residues. The CDR3 bases are TGTGCCAGCAGGGTCGCCGGGGCTGCCAATCAGCCCCAGCATTTT. Protein sequence: CASRVAGAANQPQHF.

The J gene is TRBJ1-1, the V gene TRBV5-5; D is ambiguous. CDR3 length: 13 amino acids. The V gene's germline CDR1 is SGHKS and CDR2 YYEKEE (reference sequence). Deletions cut 4 bases from V and 6 bases from J, with 13 bases between. In nucleotides, the CDR3 is TGTGCCAGCAGCCCCCGGGATGGTCCTGAAGCTTTCTTT. Protein sequence: CASSPRDGPEAFF.

V usage is TRBV27 and J usage is TRBJ2-7; no definite D call. V was shortened by 2 bases and J by 1 base, with 6 bases between the two germline ends. The CDR3 extends over 13 amino acids. Per the germline V gene, CDR1 is MNHEY and CDR2 is SMNVEV (reference sequence). CDR3 nucleotide sequence: TGTGCCAGCAGTTTAGGAATGTCCTACGAGCAGTACTTC. Encoded protein: CASSLGMSYEQYF.

The chain is built from TRBV10-2 and TRBJ2-1, with D perhaps matching TRBD1 or TRBD2 (6 bases each). The CDR3 loop spans 15 amino acids. V dropped 2 bases and J dropped 8 bases, with 16 bases sitting between them. Germline V CDR1 and CDR2: WSHSY, SAAADI. This chain's CDR3 is CASSEPFGGADEQFF. In nucleotides, the CDR3 is TGCGCCAGCAGTGAGCCATTCGGGGGCGCCGATGAGCAGTTCTTC.

The chain carries TRBV27 and TRBJ2-7; TRBD2 is a possible D gene (6 bases). Germline V lookup: CDR1 MNHEY, CDR2 SMNVEV (reference sequence). This CDR3 is 14 amino acids long. V lost 3 bases, J lost 5 bases, and 14 bases lay in between. The CDR3 sequence: CASSLTGEVHEQYF. DNA of the CDR3: TGTGCCAGCAGTTTGACGGGAGAGGTCCACGAGCAGTACTTC.

The V gene is TRBV28, the J gene TRBJ2-7, with 7 bases matching TRBD1. V shed 5 bases and J 2 bases; nucleotides not matched to a gene: 12. In germline, CDR1 is MDHEN, CDR2 SYDVKM. This CDR3 has 16 residues. The CDR3 is CASSRRAAGTAYEQYF. CDR3 DNA sequence: TGTGCCAGCAGTCGTCGCGCCGCCGGGACAGCCTACGAGCAGTACTTC. The variable domain in full, with the rest retrieved from reference TRBV28 and TRBJ2-7, is DVKVTQSSRYLVKRTGEKVFLECVQDMDHENMFWYRQDPGLGLRLIYFSYDVKMKEKGDIPEGYSVSREKKERFSLILESASTNQTSMYLCASSRRAAGTAYEQYFGPGTRLTVT.

The V gene is TRBV19, the J gene TRBJ1-1; TRBD1 matches 8 bases. From germline, CDR1 is LNHDA and CDR2 SQIVND (reference sequence). The CDR3 spans 17 residues. V lost 10 bases and J lost 0; bases outside the gene matches: 16. The CDR3 protein is CATLGFQGARLNTEAFF. CDR3 nucleotide sequence: TGTGCCACCCTAGGGTTTCAGGGGGCCCGACTGAACACTGAAGCTTTCTTT.

This chain connects TRBV27 to TRBJ1-1; no firm D call. Germline V lookup: CDR1 MNHEY, CDR2 SMNVEV (reference sequence). Trimming stripped 2 bases from V and 3 bases from J, with 7 bases between. The CDR3 is 13 residues long. For the CDR3, the DNA is TGTGCCAGCAGTTTAGTCCGGGACACTGAAGCTTTCTTT. This codes for CASSLVRDTEAFF.

The V and J genes are TRBV27 and TRBJ2-1; no clear D gene. Germline CDR1 MNHEY, CDR2 SMNVEV (reference sequence). V was trimmed by 4 bases and J by 7 bases, leaving 17 bases between them. This CDR3 region has 15 residues. The CDR3 loop reads CASSSQNRAPNEQFF. The CDR3 nucleotides are TGTGCCAGCAGTTCACAGAACAGAGCCCCTAATGAGCAGTTCTTC.

This clonotype has just one count. The chain carries TRBV7-9 and TRBJ1-2; D gene uncertain. Per germline, CDR1 SEHNR and CDR2 FQNEAQ (reference sequence). V was shortened by 0 bases and J by 4 bases, with 9 bases between the two germline ends. The CDR3 totals 14 residues. The DNA for the CDR3 is TGTGCCAGCAGCTTAGCAGGGCAGATCTATGGCTACACCTTC. Translating gives CASSLAGQIYGYTF.

V and J are TRBV19 and TRBJ2-7, with D possibly matching TRBD1 (6 bases). Trimming took off 6 bases at V and 4 bases at J, with 16 bases between the two ends. Per the germline V gene, CDR1 is LNHDA and CDR2 is SQIVND (reference sequence). The CDR3 covers 14 residues. CDR3 DNA sequence: TGTGCCAGTAGCGCCGGGACAACGGGATACGAGCAGTACTTC. Amino acids: CASSAGTTGYEQYF.

The chain links TRBV7-9 to TRBJ1-2; 10 bases line up with TRBD1. The CDR3 covers 14 residues. The germline gives CDR1 SEHNR, CDR2 FQNEAQ (reference sequence). Unmatched junction bases numbered 4, after V lost 4 bases and J lost 5 bases. CDR3 in DNA: TGTGCCAGCAGCTCGACAGGGGGCCTTTATGGCTACACCTTC. This translates into CASSSTGGLYGYTF.

This clonotype was found a few times. This chain uses TRBV5-4 with TRBJ2-1; D may be TRBD2 (5 bases). The V gene lost 0 bases and the J gene lost 3 bases, with 19 bases spanning the gap. CDR1 SGHNT and CDR2 YYREEE come from the germline V gene (reference sequence). The CDR3 runs 18 residues. The CDR3 nucleotides read TGTGCCAGCAGCTTGGATTCCCTAGCCCAATCTGTCTACAATGAGCAGTTCTTC. Protein product: CASSLDSLAQSVYNEQFF.

This sequence joins TRBV6-5 and TRBJ1-1; D might be TRBD1 (5 bases). From germline, CDR1 is MNHEY and CDR2 SVGAGI. V gave up 6 bases and J gave up 4 bases, with 18 bases separating them. The CDR3 is 15 amino acids. The CDR3 protein is CASRWTQGLSTEAFF. The CDR3 DNA follows: TGTGCCAGCAGGTGGACTCAGGGCCTGAGCACTGAAGCTTTCTTT.

The V and J genes are TRBV19 and TRBJ1-1; tentatively, D is TRBD1 (6 bases). The CDR3 runs to 14 residues. The germline V gene has CDR1 LNHDA and CDR2 SQIVND (reference sequence). With 5 bases removed from V and 3 bases from J, the gap between germline ends came to 13 bases. The CDR3 bases are TGTGCCAGTAGTCGAACAGGGACGTACACTGAAGCTTTCTTT. Encoded protein: CASSRTGTYTEAFF.

The chain joins TRBV27 to TRBJ2-5; 7 bases line up with TRBD2. V lost 6 bases and J lost 5; bases outside the gene matches: 9. The CDR3 runs to 14 residues. In germline, CDR1 is MNHEY, CDR2 SMNVEV (reference sequence). The DNA of the CDR3 is TGTGCCAGCAGCGTCACTAGCGACCTGGAGACCCAGTACTTC. This sequence encodes CASSVTSDLETQYF.

This clonotype was recorded only once. The genes are TRBV11-2 and TRBJ2-1; 9 bases are a match to TRBD2. The germline V gene encodes CDR1 SGHAT and CDR2 FQNNGV. With 0 bases clipped from V and 2 bases from J, the junction kept 5 bases outside the gene matches. The CDR3 length is 17 residues. The CDR3 DNA reads TGTGCCAGCAGCTTAGATCCTAGCGGGACCCCCTACAATGAGCAGTTCTTC. Amino acid sequence: CASSLDPSGTPYNEQFF.

The chain recombines TRBV27 with TRBJ2-1; 7 bases fit TRBD1. Unmatched junction bases numbered 6, after V lost 8 bases and J lost 2 bases. Germline V CDR1 and CDR2: MNHEY, SMNVEV (reference sequence). The CDR3 contains 14 residues. CDR3 residues: CASHRTGTYNEQFF. The DNA of the CDR3 is TGTGCCAGCCATAGGACAGGAACCTACAATGAGCAGTTCTTC.

J is TRBJ1-3 and V is TRBV19; D uncertain. Germline V gene data show CDR1 as LNHDA and CDR2 as SQIVND (reference sequence). CDR3 length: 14 amino acids. V was pared by 3 bases and J by 0 bases, with 6 bases between. This chain's CDR3 is CASSIERSGNTIYF. CDR3 coding DNA: TGTGCCAGTAGTATCGAGCGCTCTGGAAACACCATATATTTT.

The chain combines TRBV30 with TRBJ1-1, with D possibly matching TRBD1 (5 bases). The V gene lost 3 bases and the J gene lost 3 bases, with 8 bases spanning the gap. Germline-derived CDR1 and CDR2 are GTSNPN and SVGIG (reference sequence). This CDR3 is 12 amino acids long. CDR3 sequence reads: CAWRWGDTEAFF. The CDR3 nucleotides read TGTGCCTGGAGGTGGGGCGACACTGAAGCTTTCTTT.